Following are 18 T cell receptor beta chains from one sample sequenced in a study of Graves' ophthalmopathy and Graves' hyperthyroidism. Amplification targeted the TCR beta CDR3 regions, with RNA transcripts as the source material. The first-round RT-PCR employed HTBI primers together with the Qiagen OneStep RT-PCR kit. A multiplex PCR was then performed as the second round. MiXCR, applied by TCRdb to the multiplex PCR reads, yields one record per CDR3 protein. The table has approximately 480,000 distinct CDR3 sequences, over 13% seen once. Sequencing was done on a sample of blood. The receptors shown here come from a woman in her thirties with Graves' ophthalmopathy.

This clonotype was counted at least ten times. V is TRBV6-2 or TRBV6-3 and J is TRBJ2-2; 10 bases are shared with TRBD2. V shed 5 bases and J 6 bases; nucleotides not matched to a gene: 6. Per germline, CDR1 MNHEY and CDR2 SVGEGT. The CDR3 contains 15 residues. Written as DNA, the CDR3 is TGTGCCAGCAGTCGGACTAGCGGAACACCCGGGGAGCTGTTTTTT. Residues: CASSRTSGTPGELFF.

The chain recombines TRBV3-1 with TRBJ2-7; D is possibly TRBD2 (6 bases). Germline V lookup: CDR1 LGHDT, CDR2 YNNKEL (reference sequence). Trimming left V 1 base short and J 8 bases short, with 15 bases between. The CDR3 runs to 14 residues. The CDR3 loop reads CASSQAVKGGKQYF. CDR3 sequence (DNA): TGTGCCAGCAGCCAAGCGGTGAAGGGCGGGAAGCAGTACTTC.

The sample holds many counts of this clonotype. The V gene is TRBV24-1, the J gene TRBJ2-5, with D possibly being TRBD2 (5 bases). CDR1 KGHDR and CDR2 SFDVKD come from the germline V gene. V was trimmed by 7 bases and J by 7 bases, leaving 9 bases between them. CDR3 length: 11 amino acids. CDR3: CATSLRGTQYF. CDR3 nucleotides: TGTGCCACCAGCCTCCGGGGGACCCAGTACTTC.

This clonotype occurred many times. The gene calls are TRBV2 and TRBJ2-7; 7 bases align to TRBD2. CDR3 size: 12 residues. Germline V gene lookup returns CDR1 SNHLY and CDR2 FYNNEI. The V and J ends lost 2 bases and 7 bases, in that order; junction bases with no gene match: 2. CDR3 nucleotides: TGTGCCAGCAGTGAATGGGGGGGAGAGCAGTACTTC. Translation gives CASSEWGGEQYF.

This clonotype was counted many times. CDR3 in amino acids: CASSPPGGGAFDTEAFF. CDR3 bases: TGTGCCAGCAGCCCACCGGGGGGGGGCGCGTTCGACACTGAAGCTTTCTTT. The chain is built from TRBV7-9 and TRBJ1-1; D possibly corresponds to TRBD1 (6 bases). This CDR3 is built from 17 residues. V dropped 5 bases and J dropped 3 bases, with 22 bases sitting between them. The germline V gene encodes CDR1 SEHNR and CDR2 FQNEAQ (reference sequence).

This clonotype came up a few times. The chain employs TRBV11-2 and TRBJ1-5; no definite D call. Trimming took off 3 bases at V and 7 bases at J, with 10 bases between the two ends. Germline values: CDR1 SGHAT, CDR2 FQNNGV. The length of the CDR3 is 13 residues. The CDR3 loop is CASSLTSWQPQHF. DNA for the CDR3: TGTGCCAGCAGCTTGACTTCATGGCAGCCCCAGCATTTT.

This clonotype was recorded at least ten times. CDR3 in DNA: TGCGCCAGCAGCCCAGAAGGGTTACGAAATCAGCCCCAGCATTTT. It specifies CASSPEGLRNQPQHF. The J gene is TRBJ1-5, the V gene TRBV4-1, with D unclear. The CDR3 runs 15 residues. The V end was cut by 4 bases, the J end by 4 bases, with 14 bases between. CDR1 is MGHRA, CDR2 YSYEKL, per germline.

This clonotype was seen only a few times. The V and J genes are TRBV11-2 and TRBJ1-2, with TRBD1 matching over 11 bases. After removal of 4 bases from V and 7 bases from J, the junction contained 2 bases not matched to a gene. The CDR3 covers 13 residues. In germline, CDR1 is SGHAT, CDR2 FQNNGV. CDR3 loop: CASSWGQGGGYTF. CDR3 coding DNA: TGTGCCAGCAGCTGGGGACAGGGGGGTGGCTACACCTTC.

This clonotype occurred many times. The chain employs TRBV20-1 and TRBJ2-7, with 9 positions matching TRBD1. The CDR3 contains 14 residues. V shed 3 bases, J shed 3 bases, and the junction held 6 bases outside the gene matches. Germline V CDR1 and CDR2: DFQATT, SNEGSKA (reference sequence). CDR3 in DNA: TGCAGTGCTAGTAAACAGGGGGCGAGCTACGAGCAGTACTTC. Protein sequence: CSASKQGASYEQYF.

This clonotype was counted between two and nine times. The V and J genes are TRBV10-2 and TRBJ2-5; TRBD2 matches at 9 bases. J lost 3 bases, V lost 4 bases, and 12 bases had no gene match. Germline V lookup: CDR1 WSHSY, CDR2 SAAADI. The length of the CDR3 is 17 residues. The CDR3 protein is CASSGFLIAGVEETQYF. The CDR3 DNA reads as TGCGCCAGCAGTGGTTTTTTAATAGCGGGGGTGGAAGAGACCCAGTACTTC.

Worth noting for this clonotype: Being one base from a much bigger clone, this may be a read error. The V call is TRBV12-3 or TRBV12-4, the J call TRBJ2-7, with 7 positions matching TRBD2. Trimming took 3 bases from V and 3 from J; bases not matched to a gene: 14. The CDR3 is 17 amino acids. In nucleotides, the CDR3 is TGTGCCAGCAGTTTCACATCGACGGGGGGTCTTTTCTACGAGCAGTACTTC. Amino acid sequence: CASSFTSTGGLFYEQYF.

This clonotype was picked up many times. The chain carries TRBV20-1 and TRBJ2-7; D unresolved. Germline V gene lookup returns CDR1 DFQATT and CDR2 SNEGSKA (reference sequence). V dropped 6 bases and J dropped 8 bases, with 14 bases sitting between them. The CDR3 contains 11 residues. In DNA, the CDR3 is TGCAGTGCCACCCTCCAAAAGCAGCAGTACTTC. This codes for CSATLQKQQYF.

This clonotype was observed at least ten times. The V gene is TRBV28, the J gene TRBJ1-6, with D unresolved. This CDR3 is built from 14 residues. The V end was cut by 6 bases, the J end by 5 bases, with 11 bases between. In germline, CDR1 is MDHEN, CDR2 SYDVKM. The CDR3 spells CASRVVVNNSPLHF. CDR3 in DNA: TGTGCCAGCAGGGTCGTCGTTAATAATTCACCCCTCCACTTT.

This clonotype was observed many times. This chain uses TRBV2 with TRBJ1-1; TRBD1 is a possible D gene (5 bases). This CDR3 contains 13 residues. With 7 bases removed from V and 10 bases from J, the gap between germline ends came to 19 bases. The germline V gene has CDR1 SNHLY and CDR2 FYNNEI. The CDR3 DNA follows: TGTGCCAGCACTCAGACCCAGGGAATGGGAGCTTTCTTT. Translated, it gives CASTQTQGMGAFF.

Ten or more counts support this clonotype. The V call is TRBV5-1, the J call TRBJ1-2; the match to TRBD1 covers 8 bases. The CDR3 consists of 15 residues. Germline CDR1 SGHRS, CDR2 YFSETQ. V shed 4 bases, J shed 4 bases, and the junction held 9 bases outside the gene matches. The CDR3 sequence is CASSPGDRSGYGYTF. As DNA, the CDR3 is TGCGCCAGCAGCCCCGGGGACAGGAGTGGCTATGGCTACACCTTC.

This clonotype was observed at least ten times. CDR3 coding DNA: TGCAGTGCACAGGACAGGGGACCCACTGAAGCTTTCTTT. As protein: CSAQDRGPTEAFF. This chain joins TRBV20-1 and TRBJ1-1; 9 positions agree with TRBD1. The CDR3 covers 13 residues. With V trimmed by 6 bases and J by 4 bases, 6 bases remained unmatched. Looked up from germline, CDR1 is DFQATT and CDR2 is SNEGSKA (reference sequence).

This clonotype was detected ten times or more. The rearrangement uses TRBV4-1 and TRBJ2-7, with 8 nucleotides matching TRBD2. This CDR3 comprises 16 residues. CDR1 MGHRA and CDR2 YSYEKL come from the germline V gene. V lost 1 base to trimming and J lost 2 bases; unmatched junction nucleotides: 7. In nucleotides, the CDR3 is TGCGCCAGCAGCCAAGGCCTAGCGGGCCCCCCCTACGAGCAGTACTTC. Translation: CASSQGLAGPPYEQYF.

This clonotype was recorded at least ten times. The rearrangement uses TRBV9 and TRBJ1-1; D gene ambiguous. V lost 0 bases and J lost 3, with 6 bases in between. Germline V gene lookup returns CDR1 SGDLS and CDR2 YYNGEE. This CDR3 region has 13 residues. In nucleotides, the CDR3 is TGTGCCAGCAGCGTAGGGGATGACACTGAAGCTTTCTTT. Its protein is CASSVGDDTEAFF.